The following is a T cell receptor beta chain sequence with its context. What this receptor recognizes is not known. Per-nucleotide qualities are absent, and no much larger clonotype sits a single base away. This sample stems from a study of T cell responses to AZD1222 COVID-19 vaccine (TCRdb year 2021). Regarding the study in general: A total of approximately 240 trial participants underwent TCR sequencing, of whom 200 to 220 had received two doses of AZD1222 and some 26 had received two doses of the MenACWY control vaccine. Trial participants were enrolled by age into 18-55, 56-69 and 70-plus year subgroups, with around 140, 26 and 57 TCR-sequenced participants respectively. Points the paper makes about the study in general: Participants were mostly white British, with more females than males. The authors suggested clonal diversity may have been underestimated. Because no samples from the day 14 peak response were available, repertoires could be characterized only after the peak T cell response. After two AZD1222 doses, spike-specific TCR breadth and depth were significantly higher than at day 0 and than in MenACWY recipients. Reportedly, close to half of the unique spike-specific TCRs recognized epitopes lying outside the regions that are mutated in the B.1.351 and B.1.1.7 variants. The whole spike protein was spanned by vaccine-associated CD4 TCRs, and dominant responses were seen in regions 160-218 and 743-854. In the small 56-69-year group, the increase in depth fell short of significance, most likely because of low power. Only 5 to 7 AZD1222 recipients were SARS-CoV-2 seropositive at baseline, limiting conclusions about previously exposed vaccinees.

In the paper's terms, the time point label means: about 28 days (+/-7) after the second vaccine dose. AZD1222 recipients whose second dose came at about 4 weeks and those whose second dose came at about 12 weeks were combined into one group, since spike-specific TCR depth and breadth did not differ between the two schedules. Vaccinee samples were obtained from the UK trials COV001 and COV002, which included a single-blind randomized controlled phase 2/3 trial of AZD1222 (ChAdOx1 nCoV-19) in healthy adults. Trial participant PBMC samples were collected at day 0 and day 28 after the second dose for TCRbeta chain sequencing. The CDR1 and CDR2 encoded by the germline V gene are SQVTM and ANQGSEA. The CDR3, cysteine through phenylalanine, is 10 amino acids long. Kept here is only the CDR3 DNA, which spans 30 bases and is read in frame from base 1. V was cut back by 5 bases and J by 5 bases, leaving a gap of 4 bases between them.

The CDR3 regions of human TCRbeta chains were analyzed by immunosequencing. On the study's bioinformatics: TCRs in the repertoires were compared against a reference library of SARS-CoV-2-specific TCRs that had been generated with the MIRA antigen-specificity platform. Breadth meant the fraction of unique TCRs that were SARS-CoV-2-associated, whereas depth meant the fraction of total T cells that were SARS-CoV-2-associated. Using the MIRA data, each spike-specific TCR was assigned both to the spike region to which the TCR was reactive and to a CD4 or CD8 class. Log10-transformed breadth and depth values were compared by one-way ANOVA with Sidak's multiple comparisons tests. As stored in TCRdb, this immuneACCESS dataset retains in-frame rearrangements with V and J assigned. A fraction of the clones does not appear; measured against another copy, unresolved V genes explain less than half of the discrepancy, and the remainder lacks a known reason. V, J and clone size are taken as reported in that table, and D and trimming were inferred from the DNA itself. The sample table lists nearly 55,000 clones, roughly 90% of them with a count of one. The ten largest make up roughly 14% of the sample.

Here the chain combines TRBV29-1 and TRBJ2-1; confidence is insufficient to name the D gene. The sample in question was peripheral blood, obtained 28 days after the second AZD1222 dose. The clonotype comes from an adult who received the AZD1222 COVID-19 vaccine. The CDR3 protein sequence reads: CSVSDNEQFF. The bases read TGCAGCGTTTCGGACAATGAGCAGTTCTTC.